The 6 T cell receptor beta chains listed next were all sequenced from one sample in a study of OX40 agonist ivuxolimab in advanced cancers. Clones were sequenced by immunoSEQ multiplex PCR, and TCRdb holds only the in-frame ones, with some missing. This sample has tens of thousands of clones, with roughly 87% found just once. Sequences were derived from CD4+ or CD8+ T cells sorted from blood, sampled in a trial of the OX40 agonist ivuxolimab. The receptors were gathered from an adult with an advanced solid tumor such as melanoma, head and neck, liver or kidney cancer.

This chain joins TRBV7-9 and TRBJ2-1, with D perhaps matching TRBD1 (6 bases). The CDR3 extends over 17 amino acids. Germline V lookup: CDR1 SEHNR, CDR2 FQNEAQ (reference sequence). V was shortened by 5 bases and J by 0 bases, with 17 bases between the two germline ends. In nucleotides, the CDR3 is TGTGCCAGCAGCCCCGATGGACAGCAGAGCTCCTACAATGAGCAGTTCTTC. Encoded protein: CASSPDGQQSSYNEQFF.

The chain recombines TRBV7-8 with TRBJ2-7, with TRBD2 matching 11 bases. The CDR3 has 15 amino acids. The germline CDR1 and CDR2 sequences are SGHVS and FQNEAQ. V shed 5 bases, J shed 3 bases, and the junction held 6 bases outside the gene matches. The CDR3 DNA is TGTGCCAGCAGCGGTACTAGCGGGGGAGACTACGAGCAGTACTTC. Amino acids: CASSGTSGGDYEQYF.

This chain links TRBV4-1 with TRBJ2-3, with 10 bases lining up with TRBD2. The CDR3 sequence is 15 residues long. The germline V gene has CDR1 MGHRA and CDR2 YSYEKL. V lost 4 bases and J lost 0; bases outside the gene matches: 1. Here the CDR3 DNA reads TGCGCCAGCAGCCCGACTAGCGGGAGCACAGATACGCAGTATTTT. Encoded protein: CASSPTSGSTDTQYF.

The genes are TRBV27 and TRBJ1-6; no firm D call. The germline V gene encodes CDR1 MNHEY and CDR2 SMNVEV (reference sequence). CDR3 size: 15 residues. V shed 4 bases and J shed 9 bases, with 16 bases lying between them. This chain's CDR3 is CASSSISDISSPLHF. CDR3 nucleotides: TGTGCCAGCAGTTCCATTTCCGATATCAGTTCACCCCTCCACTTT.

V is TRBV27 and J is TRBJ2-7; 8 nucleotides line up with TRBD2. V lost 6 bases to trimming and J lost 7 bases; unmatched junction nucleotides: 5. The CDR3 runs 12 residues. CDR1 and CDR2 (germline): MNHEY, SMNVEV (reference sequence). In DNA, the CDR3 is TGTGCCAGCAGCAGGCGGGGGGAGGAGCAGTACTTC. Translating gives CASSRRGEEQYF.

About this clone itself: One end of the junction is discordant with germline, which a read error may explain. V usage is TRBV7-7 and J usage is TRBJ2-7, with 7 bases identical to TRBD1. The CDR3 covers 15 residues. Germline loops: CDR1 SSHAT, CDR2 FNYEAQ (reference sequence). DNA for the CDR3: TGTGCCAGCAGTACAAACAGGGGCAACTCCGACGAGCAGTACTTC. Translating gives CASSTNRGNSDEQYF.